The TCR beta chain under discussion was sequenced for a study of CD8 T cells in ankylosing spondylitis. This clonotype was seen many times. Its specificity is not known. TCRdb re-called the 5' RACE reads through MiXCR, storing one row per CDR3 protein. The data show a few hundred thousand distinct CDR3 sequences, roughly 11% seen once. The V gene lost 1 base and the J gene lost 6 bases, with 8 bases spanning the gap. Germline CDR1 reads SGHTA; CDR2 reads FQGTGA. The CDR3 loop spans 13 amino acids. General study findings and limits: Disease-associated clones were CD8+ and fairly uncommon in peripheral blood. Ankylosing spondylitis blood appeared to carry a characteristic TCR beta motif of roughly 8 highly homologous variants.

The sample taken for sequencing was blood, either unsorted or a sorted T cell fraction (not recorded which). The chain employs TRBV7-3 and TRBJ2-3; D is ambiguous. This sequence was found in a female donor with ankylosing spondylitis or in good health (not recorded which). The CDR3 sequence is CASSLNPRDTQYF. In DNA, the CDR3 is TGTGCCAGCAGCTTAAACCCCAGGGATACGCAGTATTTT. The whole variable domain, filled in from reference TRBV7-3 and TRBJ2-3, reads GAGVSQTPSNKVTEKGKYVELRCDPISGHTALYWYRQSLGQGPEFLIYFQGTGAADDSGLPNDRFFAVRPEGSVSTLKIQRTERGDSAVYLCASSLNPRDTQYFGPGTRLTVL.